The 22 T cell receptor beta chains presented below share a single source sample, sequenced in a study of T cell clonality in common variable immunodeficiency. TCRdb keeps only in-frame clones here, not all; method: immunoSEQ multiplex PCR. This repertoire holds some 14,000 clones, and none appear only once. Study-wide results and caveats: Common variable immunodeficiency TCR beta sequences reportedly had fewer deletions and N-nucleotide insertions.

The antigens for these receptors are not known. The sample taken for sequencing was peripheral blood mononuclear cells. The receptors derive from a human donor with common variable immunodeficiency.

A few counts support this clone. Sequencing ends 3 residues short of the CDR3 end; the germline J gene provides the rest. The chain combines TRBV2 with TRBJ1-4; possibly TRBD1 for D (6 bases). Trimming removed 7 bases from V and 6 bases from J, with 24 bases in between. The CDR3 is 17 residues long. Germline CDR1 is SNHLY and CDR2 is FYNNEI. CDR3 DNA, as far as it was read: TGTGCCAGCACGGGGGGGGGCAGGGAAGAGGTACATGAAAAA. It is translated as CASTGGGREEVHEK. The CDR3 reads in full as CASTGGGREEVHEKLFF.

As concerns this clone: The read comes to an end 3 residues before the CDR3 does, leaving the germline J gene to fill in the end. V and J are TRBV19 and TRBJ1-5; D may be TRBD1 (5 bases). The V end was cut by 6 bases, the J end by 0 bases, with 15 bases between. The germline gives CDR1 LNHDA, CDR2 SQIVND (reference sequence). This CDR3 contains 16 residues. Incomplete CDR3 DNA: TGTGCCAGTAGCCCAATGGGGGGGTTTAGCAATCAGCCC. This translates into CASSPMGGFSNQP. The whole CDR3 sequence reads CASSPMGGFSNQPQHF.

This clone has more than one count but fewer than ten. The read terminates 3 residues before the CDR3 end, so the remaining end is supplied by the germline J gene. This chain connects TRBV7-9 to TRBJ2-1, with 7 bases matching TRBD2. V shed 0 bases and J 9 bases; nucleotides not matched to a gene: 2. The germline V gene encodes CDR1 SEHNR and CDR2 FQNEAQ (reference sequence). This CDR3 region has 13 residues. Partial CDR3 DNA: TGTGCCAGCAGCTTAGCGGGGGGGGTTGAG. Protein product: CASSLAGGVE. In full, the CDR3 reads CASSLAGGVEQFF.

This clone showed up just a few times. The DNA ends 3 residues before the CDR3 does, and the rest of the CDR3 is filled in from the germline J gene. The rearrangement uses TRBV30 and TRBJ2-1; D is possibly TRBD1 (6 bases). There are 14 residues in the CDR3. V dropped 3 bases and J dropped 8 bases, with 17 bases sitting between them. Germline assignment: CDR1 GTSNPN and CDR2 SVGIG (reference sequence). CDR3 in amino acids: CAWSGHRVLDEQFF. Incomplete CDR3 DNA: TGTGCCTGGAGCGGGCACAGGGTCTTAGATGAG.

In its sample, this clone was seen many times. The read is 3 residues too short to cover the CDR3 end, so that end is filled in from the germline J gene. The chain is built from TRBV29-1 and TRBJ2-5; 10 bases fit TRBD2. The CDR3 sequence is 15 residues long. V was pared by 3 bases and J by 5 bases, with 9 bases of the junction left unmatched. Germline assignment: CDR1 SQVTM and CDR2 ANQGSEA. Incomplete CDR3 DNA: TGCAGCGTTGATGATTCTAGCGGGGGTATGGAGACC. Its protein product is CSVDDSSGGMET. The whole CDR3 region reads CSVDDSSGGMETQYF.

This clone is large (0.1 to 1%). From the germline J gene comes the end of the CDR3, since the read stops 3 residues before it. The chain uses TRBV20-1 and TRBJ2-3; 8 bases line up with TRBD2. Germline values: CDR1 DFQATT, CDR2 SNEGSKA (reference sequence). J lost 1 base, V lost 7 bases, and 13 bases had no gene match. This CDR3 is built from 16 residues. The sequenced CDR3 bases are TGCAGTGGAGAAACCGCGGGGCGGGGGGGCACAGATACG. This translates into CSGETAGRGGTDT. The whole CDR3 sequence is CSGETAGRGGTDTQYF.

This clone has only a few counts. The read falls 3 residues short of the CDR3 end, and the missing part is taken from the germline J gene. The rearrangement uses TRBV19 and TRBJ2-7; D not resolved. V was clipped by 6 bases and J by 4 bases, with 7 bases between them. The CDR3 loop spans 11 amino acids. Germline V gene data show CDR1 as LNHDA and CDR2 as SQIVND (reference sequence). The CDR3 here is CASSQAYEQYF. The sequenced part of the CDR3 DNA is TGTGCCAGTAGCCAGGCGTACGAG.

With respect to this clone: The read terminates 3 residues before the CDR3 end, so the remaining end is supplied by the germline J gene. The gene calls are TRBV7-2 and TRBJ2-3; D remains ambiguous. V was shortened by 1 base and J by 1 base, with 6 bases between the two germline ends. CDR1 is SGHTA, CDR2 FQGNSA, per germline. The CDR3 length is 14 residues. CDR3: CASSLGRRTDTQYF. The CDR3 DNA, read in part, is TGTGCCAGCAGCTTAGGCAGGCGCACAGATACG.

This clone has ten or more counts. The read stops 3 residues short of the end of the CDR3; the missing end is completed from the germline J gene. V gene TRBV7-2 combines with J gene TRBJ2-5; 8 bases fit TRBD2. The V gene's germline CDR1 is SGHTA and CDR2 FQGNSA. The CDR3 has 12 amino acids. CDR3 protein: CASSLGGVTQYF. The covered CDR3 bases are TGTGCCAGCAGCCTCGGGGGGGTAACC.

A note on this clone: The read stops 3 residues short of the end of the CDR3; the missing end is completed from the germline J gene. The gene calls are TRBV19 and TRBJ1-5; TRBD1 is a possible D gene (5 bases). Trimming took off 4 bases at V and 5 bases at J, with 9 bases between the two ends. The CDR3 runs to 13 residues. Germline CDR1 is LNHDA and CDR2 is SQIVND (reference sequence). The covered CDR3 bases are TGTGCCAGTAGTACACAGGATTATCAGCCC. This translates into CASSTQDYQP. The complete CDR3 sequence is CASSTQDYQPQHF.

CDR3 DNA, as far as it was read: TGTGCCAGCTCACCGCAGGGTAACACTGAA. Protein sequence: CASSPQGNTE. The full CDR3 protein is CASSPQGNTEAFF. The rearrangement links TRBV18 to TRBJ1-1, with D possibly TRBD1 on 5 matching bases. The CDR3 goes on 3 residues after the read ends, and that part is filled in from the germline J gene. The V gene's germline CDR1 is KGHSH and CDR2 LQKENI. CDR3 length: 13 amino acids. V lost 3 bases to trimming and J lost 2 bases, with 7 bases between them.

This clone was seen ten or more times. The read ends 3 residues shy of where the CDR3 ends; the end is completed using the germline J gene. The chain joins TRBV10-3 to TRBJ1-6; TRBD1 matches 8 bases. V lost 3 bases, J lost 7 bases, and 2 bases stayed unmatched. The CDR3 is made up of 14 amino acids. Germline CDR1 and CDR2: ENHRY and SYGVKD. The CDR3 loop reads CAISDRTGNSPLHF. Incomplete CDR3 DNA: TGTGCCATCAGTGACCGGACAGGGAATTCACCC.

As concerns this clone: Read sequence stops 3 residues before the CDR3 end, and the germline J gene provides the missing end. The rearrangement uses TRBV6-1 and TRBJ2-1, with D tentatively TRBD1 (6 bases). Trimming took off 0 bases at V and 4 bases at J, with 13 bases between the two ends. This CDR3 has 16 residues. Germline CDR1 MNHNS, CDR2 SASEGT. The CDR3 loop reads CASSEATWGRYNEQFF. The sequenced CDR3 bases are TGTGCCAGCAGTGAAGCGACTTGGGGGCGTTACAATGAG.

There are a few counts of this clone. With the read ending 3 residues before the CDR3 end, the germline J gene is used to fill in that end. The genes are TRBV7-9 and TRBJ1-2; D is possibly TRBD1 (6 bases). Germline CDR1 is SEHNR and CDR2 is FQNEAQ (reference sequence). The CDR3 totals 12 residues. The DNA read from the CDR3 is TGTGCCAGCAGCTTGACAGGAAAGAGC. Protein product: CASSLTGKS. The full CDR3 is CASSLTGKSYTF.

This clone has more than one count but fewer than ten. Incomplete CDR3 DNA: TGTGCCAGCAGCCAACACAGGGGGCGCCTCGAG. Its translation: CASSQHRGRLE. The complete CDR3 reads CASSQHRGRLEQYF. The rearrangement uses TRBV14 and TRBJ2-7; 9 bases are a match to TRBD1. The read terminates 3 residues ahead of where the CDR3 ends, so the germline J gene completes it. There are 14 residues in the CDR3. Germline loops: CDR1 SGHDN, CDR2 FVKESK. The V segment lost 2 bases and the J segment 6 bases; nucleotides outside the gene matches: 5.

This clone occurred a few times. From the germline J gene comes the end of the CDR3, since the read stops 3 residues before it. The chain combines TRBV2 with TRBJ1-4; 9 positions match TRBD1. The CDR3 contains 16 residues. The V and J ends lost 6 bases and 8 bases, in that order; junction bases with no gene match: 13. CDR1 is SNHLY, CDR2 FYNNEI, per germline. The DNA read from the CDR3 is TGTGCCAGCAGCGCCCTACCGGGACAGGGCGTAGAAAAA. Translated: CASSALPGQGVEK. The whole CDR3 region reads CASSALPGQGVEKLFF.

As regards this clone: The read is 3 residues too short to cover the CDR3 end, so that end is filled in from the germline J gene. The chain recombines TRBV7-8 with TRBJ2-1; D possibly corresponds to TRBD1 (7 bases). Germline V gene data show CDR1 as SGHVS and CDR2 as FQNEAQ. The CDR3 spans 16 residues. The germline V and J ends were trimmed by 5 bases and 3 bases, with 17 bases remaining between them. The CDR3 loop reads CASSSQGGMVYNEQFF. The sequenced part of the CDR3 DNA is TGTGCCAGCAGCAGCCAGGGGGGAATGGTCTACAATGAG.

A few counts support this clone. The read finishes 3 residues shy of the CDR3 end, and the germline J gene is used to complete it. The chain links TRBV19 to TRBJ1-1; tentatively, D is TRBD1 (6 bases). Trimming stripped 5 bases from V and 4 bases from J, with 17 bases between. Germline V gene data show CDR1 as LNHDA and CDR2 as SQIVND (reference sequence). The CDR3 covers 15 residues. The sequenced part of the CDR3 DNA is TGTGCCAGTAGTCCTGACAGGTACAAGGGCACTGAA. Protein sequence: CASSPDRYKGTE. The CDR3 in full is CASSPDRYKGTEAFF.

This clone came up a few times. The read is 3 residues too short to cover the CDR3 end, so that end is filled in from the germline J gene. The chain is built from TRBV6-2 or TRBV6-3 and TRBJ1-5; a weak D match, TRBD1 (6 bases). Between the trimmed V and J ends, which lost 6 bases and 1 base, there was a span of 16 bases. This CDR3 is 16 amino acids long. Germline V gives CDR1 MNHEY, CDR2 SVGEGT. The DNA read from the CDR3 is TGTGCCAGCAGACACAATTACAGGGTAAGCAATCAGCCC. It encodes CASRHNYRVSNQP. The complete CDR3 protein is CASRHNYRVSNQPQHF.

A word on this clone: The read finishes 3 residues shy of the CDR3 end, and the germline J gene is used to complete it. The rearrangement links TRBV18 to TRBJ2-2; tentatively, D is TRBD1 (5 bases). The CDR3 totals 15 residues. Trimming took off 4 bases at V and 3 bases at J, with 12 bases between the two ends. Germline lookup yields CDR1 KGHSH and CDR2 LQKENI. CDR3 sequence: CASSRSRADTGELFF. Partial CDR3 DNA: TGTGCCAGCTCACGGAGCAGGGCTGACACCGGGGAG.

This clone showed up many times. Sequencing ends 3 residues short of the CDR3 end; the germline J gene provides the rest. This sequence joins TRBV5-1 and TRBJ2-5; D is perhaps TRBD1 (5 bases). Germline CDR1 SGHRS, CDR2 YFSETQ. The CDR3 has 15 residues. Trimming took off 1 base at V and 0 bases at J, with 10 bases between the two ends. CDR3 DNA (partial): TGCGCCAGCAGCTTGCAGGACACATACCAAGAGACC. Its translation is CASSLQDTYQET. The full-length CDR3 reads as CASSLQDTYQETQYF.

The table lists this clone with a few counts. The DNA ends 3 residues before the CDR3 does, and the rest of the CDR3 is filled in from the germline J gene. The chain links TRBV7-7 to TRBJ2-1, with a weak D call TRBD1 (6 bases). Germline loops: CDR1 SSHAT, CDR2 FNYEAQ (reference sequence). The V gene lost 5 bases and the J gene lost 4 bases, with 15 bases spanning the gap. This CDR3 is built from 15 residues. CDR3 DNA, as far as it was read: TGTGCCAGCAGCACAGGGACGAGTGGTTACAATGAG. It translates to CASSTGTSGYNE. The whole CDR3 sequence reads CASSTGTSGYNEQFF.